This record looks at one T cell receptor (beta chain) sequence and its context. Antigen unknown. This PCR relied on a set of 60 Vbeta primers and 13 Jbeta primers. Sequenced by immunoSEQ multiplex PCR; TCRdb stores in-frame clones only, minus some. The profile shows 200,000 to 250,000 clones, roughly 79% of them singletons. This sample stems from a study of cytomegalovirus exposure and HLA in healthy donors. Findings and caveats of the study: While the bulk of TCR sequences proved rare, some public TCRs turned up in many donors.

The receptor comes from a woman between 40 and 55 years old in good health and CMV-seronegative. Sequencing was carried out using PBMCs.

CDR3 in amino acids: CASSATLDTSRGELFF. Here the CDR3 DNA reads TGTGCCAGCAGTGCAACCTTGGACACATCACGGGGGGAGCTGTTTTTT. V gene TRBV2 combines with J gene TRBJ2-2; tentatively, D is TRBD1 (5 bases). Trimming took 4 bases from V and 8 from J, leaving 20 bases between them. The CDR3 loop spans 16 amino acids. CDR1 is SNHLY, CDR2 FYNNEI, per germline.